One sample yielded the 7 T cell receptor beta chains listed below, sequenced in a study of OX40 agonist ivuxolimab in advanced cancers. Clones were sequenced by immunoSEQ multiplex PCR, and TCRdb holds only the in-frame ones, with some missing. This sample carries some 54,000 clones, approximately 91% of them seen once, and the ten largest clones take 11% to 15%. The sequences come from CD4+ or CD8+ T cells sorted from blood, collected in a trial of the OX40 agonist ivuxolimab. The receptors here all came from an adult with an advanced solid tumor such as melanoma, head and neck, liver or kidney cancer.

J is TRBJ2-2 and V is TRBV10-3; no reliable D call. Trimming pared 6 bases from V and 2 bases from J, leaving 10 bases between. The CDR3 contains 14 residues. The germline V gene has CDR1 ENHRY and CDR2 SYGVKD. The DNA for the CDR3 is TGTGCCATCAGGATCGGCACTAACACCGGGGAGCTGTTTTTT. This translates into CAIRIGTNTGELFF.

V usage is TRBV4-1 and J usage is TRBJ2-5, with TRBD2 identical over 10 bases. V lost 1 base to trimming and J lost 5 bases; unmatched junction nucleotides: 7. This CDR3 is built from 16 residues. The germline V gene encodes CDR1 MGHRA and CDR2 YSYEKL. CDR3 DNA sequence: TGCGCCAGCAGCCAAGGGGTAGCGGGGGGCGGGGAGACCCAGTACTTC. This sequence encodes CASSQGVAGGGETQYF.

This chain connects TRBV19 to TRBJ2-7; 7 bases fit TRBD1. Germline values: CDR1 LNHDA, CDR2 SQIVND (reference sequence). CDR3 size: 13 residues. The V and J ends lost 4 bases and 3 bases, in that order; junction bases with no gene match: 3. CDR3 region: CASSNRDSYEQYF. DNA of the CDR3: TGTGCCAGTAGTAACCGGGACAGCTACGAGCAGTACTTC.

This sequence joins TRBV25-1 and TRBJ1-1; D is ambiguous. Germline V CDR1 and CDR2: MGHDK, SYGVNS. The CDR3 has 13 residues. The germline V and J ends were trimmed by 4 bases and 3 bases, with 9 bases remaining between them. The DNA for the CDR3 is TGTGCCAGCAGTGCGGCTTCGGACACTGAAGCTTTCTTT. Its protein is CASSAASDTEAFF.

This clone was seen at least ten times. V usage is TRBV7-9 and J usage is TRBJ1-2, with D unclear. The V end lost 5 bases, the J end lost 6 bases, and 13 bases lay between the germline ends. CDR1 and CDR2 from the germline V gene are SEHNR and FQNEAQ (reference sequence). There are 13 residues in the CDR3. DNA for the CDR3: TGTGCCAGCAGCCCAGAGGCGCGTGATGGCTACACCTTC. Amino acids: CASSPEARDGYTF. The full variable domain, with the rest looked up from reference TRBV7-9 and TRBJ1-2, is DTGVSQNPRHKITKRGQNVTFRCDPISEHNRLYWYRQTLGQGPEFLTYFQNEAQLEKSRLLSDRFSAERPKGSFSTLEIQRTEQGDSAMYLCASSPEARDGYTFGSGTRLTVV.

This rearrangement joins TRBV4-3 to TRBJ2-3, with D uncertain. Germline-derived CDR1 and CDR2 are LGHNA and YSLEER. The CDR3 loop spans 14 amino acids. V was clipped by 0 bases and J by 6 bases, with 10 bases between them. Here the CDR3 reads CASSQDFSRDTQYF. CDR3 sequence (DNA): TGCGCCAGCAGCCAAGATTTTAGTCGGGATACGCAGTATTTT.

This clone was counted once. This chain connects TRBV5-5 to TRBJ1-6; no firm D call. V lost 0 bases, J lost 5 bases, and 6 bases lay in between. Germline CDR1 reads SGHKS; CDR2 reads YYEKEE (reference sequence). CDR3 length: 14 amino acids. In nucleotides, the CDR3 is TGTGCCAGCAGCTTGGGACCTGATAATTCACCCCTCCACTTT. As protein: CASSLGPDNSPLHF. The entire variable domain, with the rest obtained from reference TRBV5-5 and TRBJ1-6, is as follows: DAGVTQSPTHLIKTRGQQVTLRCSPISGHKSVSWYQQVLGQGPQFIFQYYEKEERGRGNFPDRFSARQFPNYSSELNVNALLLGDSALYLCASSLGPDNSPLHFGNGTRLTVT.